Shown below are 13 T cell receptor beta chains from a single sample sequenced in a study of cytomegalovirus exposure and HLA in healthy donors. Assay used: immunoSEQ multiplex PCR; TCRdb lists only in-frame clones, some missing. The sample lists fewer than 200,000 clones, less than 95% occurring once. Sequenced input: PBMCs. These receptors were obtained from a woman between 18 and 29 years old in good health and CMV-seropositive.

V usage is TRBV29-1 and J usage is TRBJ2-7, with 8 bases identical to TRBD1. Trimming took 3 bases from V and 7 from J; bases not matched to a gene: 8. The germline CDR1 and CDR2 sequences are SQVTM and ANQGSEA. The CDR3 extends over 13 amino acids. CDR3 sequence (DNA): TGCAGCGTTGAGGCTGGGACAGGATCAGAGCAGTACTTC. It translates to CSVEAGTGSEQYF.

The chain links TRBV18 to TRBJ1-1; no clear D gene. V lost 0 bases to trimming and J lost 5 bases, with 16 bases between them. CDR3 length equals 16 residues. Germline loops: CDR1 KGHSH, CDR2 LQKENI. The CDR3 protein is CASSPPDSLRRTEAFF. The CDR3 DNA sequence: TGTGCCAGCTCACCACCGGATTCCCTTAGGAGAACTGAAGCTTTCTTT.

The V call is TRBV6-4, the J call TRBJ1-2, with a possible D match to TRBD1 (6 bases). Trimming shortened V by 9 bases and J by 1 base, and 18 bases separated the two germline ends. The CDR3 length is 15 residues. Germline V gives CDR1 MRHNA, CDR2 SNTAGT. The CDR3 nucleotides are TGTGCCAGGGAACAGGGCAAGAGTGGTAACTATGGCTACACCTTC. Translating it yields CAREQGKSGNYGYTF.

V and J are TRBV4-3 and TRBJ2-1; 7 bases match TRBD2. CDR3 length: 15 residues. The germline V gene encodes CDR1 LGHNA and CDR2 YSLEER. V was pared by 0 bases and J by 6 bases, with 5 bases of the junction left unmatched. CDR3 protein: CASSQDASGVNEQFF. The CDR3 coding sequence is TGCGCCAGCAGCCAAGACGCTAGCGGCGTCAATGAGCAGTTCTTC.

This chain connects TRBV7-9 to TRBJ2-7; 12 bases are a match to TRBD1. The CDR3 extends over 15 amino acids. V was clipped by 1 base and J by 6 bases; unmatched bases: 4. Germline CDR1 SEHNR, CDR2 FQNEAQ (reference sequence). DNA for the CDR3: TGTGCCAGCAGCTTAGTCGGGACAGGGGGCGGCGAGCAGTACTTC. This translates into CASSLVGTGGGEQYF.

This chain links TRBV19 with TRBJ2-3; a possible D gene is TRBD1 (6 bases). The V end was cut by 5 bases, the J end by 0 bases, with 12 bases between. The germline V gene has CDR1 LNHDA and CDR2 SQIVND (reference sequence). The CDR3 is 15 amino acids. This CDR3 reads CASSLRDTSTDTQYF. DNA for the CDR3: TGTGCCAGTAGTCTCCGGGACACCAGCACAGATACGCAGTATTTT.

This chain joins TRBV7-3 and TRBJ2-2; D is perhaps TRBD1 (5 bases). V was trimmed by 1 base and J by 6 bases, leaving 12 bases between them. The CDR3 spans 15 residues. CDR1 is SGHTA and CDR2 is FQGTGA in the germline V gene. CDR3 bases: TGTGCCAGCAGCTTAAACGGAAGGGGTGCCGGGGAGCTGTTTTTT. As protein: CASSLNGRGAGELFF.

The count of this clone is one. V and J are TRBV14 and TRBJ1-1; D perhaps matches TRBD1 (6 bases). This CDR3 has 16 residues. Trimming cost V 5 bases and J 5 bases, with 21 bases left between them. CDR1 and CDR2 from the germline V gene are SGHDN and FVKESK. The CDR3 bases are TGTGCCAGCAGCAAAAGGGGGTCAGGTCAGAGGACTGAAGCTTTCTTT. Its translation: CASSKRGSGQRTEAFF.

The CDR3 region has the DNA TGTGCCAGCACCGGACAGTTCTATAGCAATCAGCCCCAGCATTTT. It yields the protein CASTGQFYSNQPQHF. The chain links TRBV2 to TRBJ1-5; a weak D match, TRBD1 (6 bases). CDR1 is SNHLY, CDR2 FYNNEI, per germline. The CDR3 is made up of 15 amino acids. V was trimmed by 7 bases and J by 0 bases, leaving 13 bases between them.

The rearrangement joins TRBV6-5 to TRBJ2-7; the match to TRBD2 covers 10 bases. Per germline, CDR1 MNHEY and CDR2 SVGAGI. Trimming took 6 bases from V and 6 from J; bases not matched to a gene: 11. This CDR3 has 15 residues. The CDR3 protein is CASRRGGLAGVEQYF. The CDR3 DNA is TGTGCCAGCAGACGAGGGGGTCTAGCGGGAGTCGAGCAGTACTTC.

The chain employs TRBV21-1 and TRBJ2-7; the table's D gene call, TRBD2, was not cross checked with the DNA. TRBV21-1 corresponds to a pseudogene. The CDR3 has 18 residues. DNA of the CDR3: TGTGCCAGCCGCCCCCAGCGGGGACTAGCGGGAGAGTCCTACGAGCAGTACTTC. Encoded protein: CASRPQRGLAGESYEQYF.

The chain combines TRBV5-1 with TRBJ1-4, with D tentatively TRBD1 (6 bases). The CDR3 loop spans 19 amino acids. V was pared by 3 bases and J by 2 bases, with 23 bases between. The germline CDR1 and CDR2 sequences are SGHRS and YFSETQ. The CDR3 region has the DNA TGCGCCAGCAGCTACACCTCGGGACGGTTGAGGGGGACTAATGAAAAACTGTTTTTT. Translated: CASSYTSGRLRGTNEKLFF.

The rearrangement links TRBV6-5 to TRBJ1-1; 7 bases are shared with TRBD1. The CDR3 has 15 amino acids. Germline values: CDR1 MNHEY, CDR2 SVGAGI. After removal of 6 bases from V and 0 bases from J, the junction contained 7 bases not matched to a gene. This chain's CDR3 is CASRPGQVLNTEAFF. The CDR3 DNA reads TGTGCCAGCAGGCCCGGACAGGTGTTGAACACTGAAGCTTTCTTT.